The 12 T cell receptor beta chains below all came from one sample that was sequenced in a study of CD8 T cells in ankylosing spondylitis. General study results and limits: Blood from ankylosing spondylitis patients appeared to carry a characteristic eight-variant TCR beta motif.

One entry per CDR3 protein results from TCRdb running MiXCR on the 5' RACE reads. The sample contains more than 600,000 distinct CDR3 sequences, under 20% of which appear only once. Antigens for these TCRs are unknown. Input material: blood, either unsorted or a sorted T cell fraction (not recorded which). Every receptor here comes from a male donor with ankylosing spondylitis.

This clonotype was counted between two and nine times. The chain combines TRBV6-2 or TRBV6-3 with TRBJ1-2, with 7 bases lining up with TRBD1. This CDR3 has 12 amino acids. The germline V gene encodes CDR1 MNHEY and CDR2 SVGEGT. After removal of 6 bases from V and 6 bases from J, the junction contained 4 bases not matched to a gene. For the CDR3, the DNA is TGTGCCAGCAGGGGACAGCACGATGGCTACACCTTC. It yields the protein CASRGQHDGYTF.

In DNA, the CDR3 is TGTGCCAGCAGTTTCATAGCGGGAGGGCCCTACGAGCAGTACTTC. Its protein is CASSFIAGGPYEQYF. This rearrangement joins TRBV27 to TRBJ2-7; 11 positions match TRBD2. Germline lookup yields CDR1 MNHEY and CDR2 SMNVEV (reference sequence). The ends lost 3 bases at V and 2 bases at J; junction bases unmatched: 3. The CDR3 runs 15 residues.

This clonotype has only one observation. V is TRBV29-1 and J is TRBJ2-7; no definite D call. Trimming shortened V by 4 bases and J by 1 base, and 8 bases separated the two germline ends. The CDR3 is 12 residues long. Germline V gene sequence: CDR1 SQVTM, CDR2 ANQGSEA. CDR3 loop: CSVGANSYEQYF. The CDR3 region has the DNA TGCAGCGTTGGGGCCAATTCCTACGAGCAGTACTTC.

A few counts support this clonotype. The chain combines TRBV27 with TRBJ2-3; TRBD2 agrees at 13 bases. The CDR3 totals 16 residues. V was pared by 7 bases and J by 3 bases, with 7 bases of the junction left unmatched. From germline, CDR1 is MNHEY and CDR2 SMNVEV (reference sequence). CDR3 residues: CASTTSGGAVTDTQYF. CDR3 coding DNA: TGTGCCAGCACAACTAGCGGGGGGGCAGTAACAGATACGCAGTATTTT.

This chain uses TRBV20-1 with TRBJ2-6; TRBD2 agrees at 12 bases. This CDR3 has 17 residues. V trimming: 3 bases; J trimming: 4 bases; junction bases outside the gene matches: 7. Germline V lookup: CDR1 DFQATT, CDR2 SNEGSKA (reference sequence). The CDR3 DNA sequence: TGCAGTGCTAGTCCGGGACTAGCGGGTCCCGGGGCCAACGTCCTGACTTTC. It translates to CSASPGLAGPGANVLTF.

A few counts support this clonotype. CDR3 nucleotide sequence: TGTGCCAGCAGCTCCTCAGCGGGAGAATTCACGGGCTACAATGAGCAGTTCTTC. Translation gives CASSSSAGEFTGYNEQFF. V usage is TRBV7-8 and J usage is TRBJ2-1, with TRBD2 matching 8 bases. CDR1 is SGHVS, CDR2 FQNEAQ, per germline. CDR3 length equals 18 residues. The V gene end was trimmed by 4 bases and the J gene end by 3 bases; junction bases not matched to a gene: 14.

The chain carries TRBV15 and TRBJ2-4; the D gene is possibly TRBD1 (5 bases). V was pared by 0 bases and J by 0 bases, with 12 bases between. This CDR3 has 17 amino acids. Per germline, CDR1 LNHNV and CDR2 YYDKDF (reference sequence). CDR3 DNA: TGTGCCACCAGCAGAGATAAGACAGTTCTAGCCAAAAACATTCAGTACTTC. Its protein is CATSRDKTVLAKNIQYF.

This clonotype was recorded a few times. The rearrangement uses TRBV7-6 and TRBJ1-1; no reliable D call. The CDR3 runs 16 residues. With 3 bases removed from V and 0 bases from J, the gap between germline ends came to 14 bases. Per the germline V gene, CDR1 is SGHVS and CDR2 is FNYEAQ. The CDR3 spells CASSFLRRAMNTEAFF. The CDR3 DNA reads as TGTGCCAGCAGCTTCTTGCGGCGGGCAATGAACACTGAAGCTTTCTTT.

This chain links TRBV27 with TRBJ2-2; 9 nucleotides agree with TRBD1. From germline, CDR1 is MNHEY and CDR2 SMNVEV (reference sequence). The CDR3 extends over 13 amino acids. V trimming: 8 bases; J trimming: 4 bases; junction bases outside the gene matches: 2. The CDR3 coding sequence is TGTGCCAGCGGACAGGGGTTCACCGGGGAGCTGTTTTTT. Encoded protein: CASGQGFTGELFF.

This chain connects TRBV29-1 to TRBJ1-2; perhaps TRBD1 as D (6 bases). This CDR3 is built from 15 residues. Between the trimmed V and J ends, which lost 0 bases and 2 bases, there was a span of 13 bases. Germline CDR1 and CDR2: SQVTM and ANQGSEA. The CDR3 is CSVEDLRGLNYGYTF. The CDR3 region has the DNA TGCAGCGTTGAAGATCTGAGGGGGTTGAACTATGGCTACACCTTC.

The chain uses TRBV19 and TRBJ2-1, with 14 positions matching TRBD2. Germline CDR1 and CDR2: LNHDA and SQIVND (reference sequence). V lost 5 bases, J lost 10 bases, and 10 bases stayed unmatched. The CDR3 spans 16 residues. CDR3 nucleotide sequence: TGTGCCAGTAGTCCCCAGGGACTAGCGGGGGTTAAGGAGCAGTTCTTC. As protein: CASSPQGLAGVKEQFF.

This chain uses TRBV29-1 with TRBJ1-2; D gene uncertain. V was clipped by 6 bases and J by 7 bases, with 9 bases between them. The CDR3 consists of 10 residues. CDR1 is SQVTM, CDR2 ANQGSEA, per germline. CDR3 sequence (DNA): TGCAGCGTCGCTACGGGTGGCTACACCTTC. Residues: CSVATGGYTF.